Presented here are 29 T cell receptor beta chains from one specimen sequenced in a study of Graves' ophthalmopathy and Graves' hyperthyroidism. Beta-chain TCR CDR3 regions were amplified from RNA transcripts. A first-round RT-PCR used HTBI primers, followed by a second-round multiplex PCR. TCRdb analysed the multiplex PCR reads with MiXCR anew, one entry per CDR3 protein. The repertoire consists of about 15,000 distinct CDR3 sequences, with 50% occurring once and the leading ten covering about 47%. The source material was peripheral blood. The receptors come from a young woman with Graves' ophthalmopathy.

The sample holds a few counts of this clonotype. The J gene is TRBJ2-7, the V gene TRBV14; a weak D match, TRBD2 (7 bases). The V and J ends lost 4 bases and 5 bases respectively, with 15 bases between them. There are 14 residues in the CDR3. Per the germline V gene, CDR1 is SGHDN and CDR2 is FVKESK. The CDR3 DNA sequence: TGTGCCAGCAGCCCTATCACAGGGAGGGACGAGCAGTACTTC. This gives the protein CASSPITGRDEQYF.

About this clonotype: With a much larger clone just one base away, this may be a read error. The V call is TRBV20-1, the J call TRBJ1-6, with D perhaps TRBD1 (6 bases). The germline V gene has CDR1 DFQATT and CDR2 SNEGSKA (reference sequence). V lost 3 bases to trimming and J lost 9 bases, with 12 bases between them. This CDR3 contains 13 residues. CDR3 in DNA: TGCAGTGCTAGCAGGGGTGAAATTTCACCCCTCCACTTT. Encoded protein: CSASRGEISPLHF.

This clonotype was seen only a few times. This may stem from a read error, because a much larger clone lies one nucleotide away. V usage is TRBV18 and J usage is TRBJ2-7; D is uncertain. This CDR3 contains 13 residues. Per germline, CDR1 KGHSH and CDR2 LQKENI. Trimming removed 5 bases at V and 2 bases at J, with 10 bases between. The CDR3 nucleotides are TGTGCCAGCTCATCGGGCACCGCCTACGAGCAGTACGTC. Its protein product is CASSSGTAYEQYV.

This clonotype was seen only a few times. V is TRBV2 and J is TRBJ2-2; the match to TRBD1 covers 9 bases. The CDR3 contains 14 residues. Germline lookup yields CDR1 SNHLY and CDR2 FYNNEI. Trimming at V came to 7 bases and at J to 4 bases, leaving 4 bases not matched to a gene. The CDR3 sequence is CASTGQGFTGELFF. For the CDR3, the DNA is TGTGCCAGCACCGGACAGGGGTTCACCGGGGAGCTGTTTTTT.

There are many counts of this clonotype. This sequence joins TRBV20-1 and TRBJ1-2; TRBD1 matches 7 bases. The CDR3 totals 15 residues. Germline V gene lookup returns CDR1 DFQATT and CDR2 SNEGSKA (reference sequence). V was clipped by 5 bases and J by 11 bases; unmatched bases: 20. CDR3 region: CSALNDRARTGGYTF. CDR3 in DNA: TGCAGTGCTCTAAATGACAGGGCCCGAACGGGCGGTTACACCTTC.

This chain links TRBV9 with TRBJ2-1; D is perhaps TRBD1 or TRBD2 (6 bases each). The length of the CDR3 is 15 residues. The V end lost 1 base, the J end lost 6 bases, and 14 bases lay between the germline ends. Germline V gene data show CDR1 as SGDLS and CDR2 as YYNGEE. For the CDR3, the DNA is TGTGCCAGCAGCGTAAGGGGGGTAGCTCCCAATGAGCAGTTCTTC. Its protein is CASSVRGVAPNEQFF.

The DNA for the CDR3 is TGTGCCATCAGCCCCCCGACAGGGGCTGGAAACACCATATATTTT. This sequence encodes CAISPPTGAGNTIYF. The J gene is TRBJ1-3, the V gene TRBV10-3; 8 positions match TRBD1. CDR1 and CDR2 from the germline V gene are ENHRY and SYGVKD. Unmatched junction bases numbered 6, after V lost 6 bases and J lost 2 bases. The CDR3 covers 15 residues.

This chain links TRBV5-4 with TRBJ1-6; no clear D gene. The CDR3 sequence is 14 residues long. Trimming cost V 0 bases and J 9 bases, with 10 bases left between them. CDR1 SGHNT and CDR2 YYREEE come from the germline V gene (reference sequence). For the CDR3, the DNA is TGTGCCAGCAGCTTGGGGGAGGAGGCTTCACCCCTCCACTTT. It is translated as CASSLGEEASPLHF.

The chain recombines TRBV2 with TRBJ2-3; 7 bases are a match to TRBD2. The germline CDR1 and CDR2 sequences are SNHLY and FYNNEI. This CDR3 region has 15 residues. V lost 6 bases and J lost 6; bases outside the gene matches: 12. CDR3 region: CASRAGRRFRDTQYF. CDR3 nucleotide sequence: TGTGCCAGCAGAGCCGGGAGGAGATTCCGGGATACGCAGTATTTT.

V and J are TRBV20-1 and TRBJ2-7, with TRBD2 matching over 10 bases. CDR1 and CDR2 (germline): DFQATT, SNEGSKA (reference sequence). The CDR3 sequence is 16 residues long. The ends lost 3 bases at V and 2 bases at J; junction bases unmatched: 10. The CDR3 bases are TGCAGTGCTAGTAAGACTAGCGGGCCTATGACCTACGAGCAGTACTTC. Amino acid sequence: CSASKTSGPMTYEQYF.

This chain links TRBV24-1 with TRBJ2-2, with unresolved D. The CDR3 loop spans 12 amino acids. Per germline, CDR1 KGHDR and CDR2 SFDVKD. Trimming pared 3 bases from V and 6 bases from J, leaving 4 bases between. The CDR3 protein is CATSDEAGELFF. As DNA, the CDR3 is TGTGCCACCAGTGATGAGGCCGGGGAGCTGTTTTTT.

V is TRBV7-9 and J is TRBJ1-4; no reliable D call. Germline V gene data show CDR1 as SEHNR and CDR2 as FQNEAQ (reference sequence). V was cut by 5 bases and J by 8 bases, with 15 bases left in between. The CDR3 runs to 14 residues. The CDR3: CASSPESGGEKLFF. CDR3 in DNA: TGTGCCAGCAGCCCAGAGTCGGGTGGGGAAAAACTGTTTTTT.

This clonotype was seen ten or more times. The chain is built from TRBV30 and TRBJ2-7, with 7 bases fitting TRBD2. The CDR3 runs to 18 residues. Trimming at V came to 2 bases and at J to 0 bases, leaving 16 bases not matched to a gene. Germline CDR1 reads GTSNPN; CDR2 reads SVGIG (reference sequence). The CDR3 nucleotides are TGTGCCTGGAGTCACCACCAACTACTAGCGCCCCGCTCCTACGAGCAGTACGTC. Its translation is CAWSHHQLLAPRSYEQYV.

This clonotype was counted between two and nine times. The gene calls are TRBV6-1 and TRBJ2-7; TRBD2 matches at 9 bases. This CDR3 is built from 15 residues. V dropped 5 bases and J dropped 0; count of bases not matched to a gene: 5. The germline V gene encodes CDR1 MNHNS and CDR2 SASEGT. CDR3 DNA: TGTGCCAGCAGTCAAATAGCGGGAGACTCCTACGAGCAGTACTTC. Residues: CASSQIAGDSYEQYF.

For this clonotype: The final CDR3 position lacks the conserved phenylalanine or tryptophan, pointing to a likely read error. This rearrangement joins TRBV11-3 to TRBJ2-2; D remains unclear. CDR3 size: 14 residues. V gave up 4 bases and J gave up 6 bases, with 12 bases separating them. The germline CDR1 and CDR2 sequences are SGHNT and YENEEA. In DNA form, the CDR3 reads TGTGCCAGCAGCTCAATCCCAGTCGCCGGGGAGCTGTTTTTG. Translating gives CASSSIPVAGELFL.

This clonotype was detected a few times. This chain connects TRBV7-6 to TRBJ1-5; no firm D call. The CDR3 sequence is 14 residues long. Germline-derived CDR1 and CDR2 are SGHVS and FNYEAQ. The V gene lost 0 bases and the J gene lost 7 bases, with 10 bases spanning the gap. CDR3 sequence reads: CASSLATAGQPQHF. In DNA, the CDR3 is TGTGCCAGCAGCTTAGCTACAGCCGGGCAGCCCCAGCATTTT.

Details on this clonotype: This may be a read error, as it is one base from a much larger clone. Without the conserved terminal phenylalanine or tryptophan, this CDR3 likely stems from a read error. The V and J genes are TRBV29-1 and TRBJ2-7; 10 nucleotides match TRBD1. Germline V gene sequence: CDR1 SQVTM, CDR2 ANQGSEA. V lost 5 bases to trimming and J lost 6 bases; unmatched junction nucleotides: 7. The CDR3 has 13 amino acids. The CDR3 DNA follows: TGCAGCGTTCCAGGACAGGGGGATTTCGAGCAGTACCTC. This codes for CSVPGQGDFEQYL.

The chain employs TRBV19 and TRBJ1-2; 7 nucleotides agree with TRBD1. With V trimmed by 2 bases and J by 12 bases, 12 bases remained unmatched. The CDR3 extends over 14 amino acids. Germline CDR1 is LNHDA and CDR2 is SQIVND (reference sequence). The CDR3 region has the DNA TGTGCCAGTAGTATACCCGGACAGGCAGTTGGAAACACCTTC. This gives the protein CASSIPGQAVGNTF.

CDR3 amino acids: CASSPFVGYEQYF. The CDR3 DNA reads TGTGCCAGCAGCCCATTTGTGGGTTACGAGCAGTACTTC. The chain links TRBV7-6 to TRBJ2-7; D call uncertain. The V end was cut by 5 bases, the J end by 4 bases, with 12 bases between. From germline, CDR1 is SGHVS and CDR2 FNYEAQ. The CDR3 has 13 amino acids.

This clonotype was seen more than once but under ten times. V usage is TRBV6-2 or TRBV6-3 and J usage is TRBJ2-7, with a weak D call TRBD2 (5 bases). Trimming cost V 10 bases and J 0 bases, with 16 bases left between them. CDR1 and CDR2 from the germline V gene are MNHEY and SVGEGT. The CDR3 is made up of 14 amino acids. In DNA, the CDR3 is TGTGCCACCACCGTCCTTCGGGGCTCCTACGAGCAGTACTTC. This codes for CATTVLRGSYEQYF.

A note on this clonotype: A much larger clone lies a single base off, so this may be a read error. The J gene is TRBJ2-1, the V gene TRBV7-3; D possibly corresponds to TRBD2 (6 bases). CDR3 length: 13 amino acids. V lost 8 bases to trimming and J lost 10 bases, with 18 bases between them. In germline, CDR1 is SGHTA, CDR2 FQGTGA. The CDR3 reads CASGQDYQAEQFF. For the CDR3, the DNA is TGTGCCAGCGGCCAGGACTACCAAGCGGAGCAGTTCTTC.

This clonotype was picked up a small number of times. The chain is built from TRBV7-9 and TRBJ2-1; TRBD2 matches at 14 bases. The ends lost 5 bases at V and 9 bases at J; junction bases unmatched: 15. CDR3 length: 18 amino acids. The germline V gene has CDR1 SEHNR and CDR2 FQNEAQ (reference sequence). The CDR3 spells CASSPDRGAGLAGVEQFF. The CDR3 nucleotides are TGTGCCAGCAGCCCTGACAGGGGTGCGGGACTAGCGGGAGTTGAGCAGTTCTTC.

The genes are TRBV6-5 and TRBJ2-7, with 13 bases matching TRBD2. CDR1 is MNHEY and CDR2 is SVGAGI in the germline V gene. The CDR3 runs 12 residues. The junction had 4 bases not matched to a gene; V was cut back by 5 bases and J by 12 bases. CDR3 loop: CASSKTSGRMYF. The CDR3 DNA follows: TGTGCCAGCAGTAAGACTAGCGGGAGGATGTACTTC.

The chain employs TRBV6-4 and TRBJ2-3; D perhaps matches TRBD2 (5 bases). Trimming took 3 bases from V and 5 from J, leaving 15 bases between them. Germline V lookup: CDR1 MRHNA, CDR2 SNTAGT. CDR3 length: 15 amino acids. The CDR3 DNA sequence: TGTGCCAGCAGTGAAGGAGCGGAGATCCGAGATACGCAGTATTTT. As protein: CASSEGAEIRDTQYF.

The chain couples TRBV6-1 to TRBJ1-6; D not certain. This CDR3 is built from 14 residues. Trimming pared 10 bases from V and 5 bases from J, leaving 15 bases between. CDR1 is MNHNS and CDR2 is SASEGT in the germline V gene. The CDR3 DNA reads TGTGCCACCGCCGCTGCGGCTGATAATTCACCCCTCCACTTT. As protein: CATAAAADNSPLHF.

This clonotype was picked up a small number of times. This chain links TRBV9 with TRBJ2-7, with 10 bases lining up with TRBD1. Germline trimming cut 3 bases from V and 1 base from J; bases unmatched to any gene: 7. This CDR3 is built from 16 residues. CDR1 and CDR2 (germline): SGDLS, YYNGEE. CDR3 DNA sequence: TGTGCCAGCAGCGCGGGTCAGGGACAGGGGTCCTACGAGCAGTACTTC. Amino acid sequence: CASSAGQGQGSYEQYF. Looking up the rest from reference TRBV9 and TRBJ2-7 gives the full variable domain: DSGVTQTPKHLITATGQRVTLRCSPRSGDLSVYWYQQSLDQGLQFLIQYYNGEERAKGNILERFSAQQFPDLHSELNLSSLELGDSALYFCASSAGQGQGSYEQYFGPGTRLTVT.

This clonotype was observed a few times. The J gene is TRBJ1-2, the V gene TRBV4-1; 7 nucleotides match TRBD1. This CDR3 contains 13 residues. Trimming removed 4 bases from V and 5 bases from J; junction bases left unmatched: 4. The germline V gene has CDR1 MGHRA and CDR2 YSYEKL. The CDR3 reads CASSPDRLYGYTF. The CDR3 DNA reads TGCGCCAGCAGCCCGGACAGGCTTTATGGCTACACCTTC.

Judged by abundance, this clonotype is medium-sized. The genes are TRBV20-1 and TRBJ2-7, with 9 bases lining up with TRBD2. This CDR3 is 18 amino acids long. In germline, CDR1 is DFQATT, CDR2 SNEGSKA (reference sequence). The V gene end was trimmed by 3 bases and the J gene end by 1 base; junction bases not matched to a gene: 16. CDR3 in amino acids: CSASGPRLADVWSYEQYF. The CDR3 DNA follows: TGCAGTGCTAGTGGCCCCCGACTAGCGGATGTGTGGTCCTACGAGCAGTACTTC.

This CDR3 is CAISYGGGRDEQYV. In nucleotides, the CDR3 is TGTGCCATCAGTTACGGGGGCGGGAGGGACGAGCAGTACGTC. The chain employs TRBV10-3 and TRBJ2-7, with 9 nucleotides matching TRBD2. Germline CDR1 reads ENHRY; CDR2 reads SYGVKD. V was clipped by 5 bases and J by 5 bases; unmatched bases: 7. CDR3 length equals 14 residues.